This T cell receptor (beta chain) was sequenced in a study of molecular identifiers for immune sequencing clone quantification. Ten or more counts support this clonotype. The antigen is not known. This CDR3 comprises 15 residues. V shed 6 bases, J shed 4 bases, and the junction held 8 bases outside the gene matches. Per the germline V gene, CDR1 is LNHDA and CDR2 is SQIVND (reference sequence). Using its own MiXCR run on the PCR reads, TCRdb lists one record per CDR3 protein. This sample has approximately 670,000 distinct CDR3 sequences; 15% to 20% occur once, and the top ten carry roughly 0.85%. Whole-study findings and limits: Jurkat TCR RNA from one cell was spiked into about a million naive cells, and it was reportedly detectable there. In CMV-specific effectors, clones above 20 copies held over 99% of molecules; naive, under 1%.

Material for sequencing was naive CD8+ T cells from blood, with Jurkat cell RNA spiked in. Subset indicated: FACS-sorted CD8+CD4-CCR7+CD45RA+ naive T cells. The chain is built from TRBV19 and TRBJ2-3; 9 bases match TRBD1. The origin of this receptor is a human donor in good health. Some libraries in this study had Jurkat cell RNA spiked in. CDR3 protein: CASRWGTGRADTQYF. CDR3 nucleotide sequence: TGTGCCAGTAGATGGGGGACAGGGAGAGCAGATACGCAGTATTTT.